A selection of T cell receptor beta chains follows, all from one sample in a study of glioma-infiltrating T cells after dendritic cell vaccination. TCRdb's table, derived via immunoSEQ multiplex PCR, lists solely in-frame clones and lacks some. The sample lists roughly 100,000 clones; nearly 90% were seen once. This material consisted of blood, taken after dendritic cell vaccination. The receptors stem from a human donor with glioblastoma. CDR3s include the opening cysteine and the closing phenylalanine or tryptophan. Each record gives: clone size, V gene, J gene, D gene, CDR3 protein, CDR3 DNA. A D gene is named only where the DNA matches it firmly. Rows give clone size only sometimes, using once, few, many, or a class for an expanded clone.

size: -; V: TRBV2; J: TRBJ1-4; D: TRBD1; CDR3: CASSEIGQGVEKLFF; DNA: TGTGCCAGCAGTGAAATCGGACAGGGGGTTGAAAAACTGTTTTTT
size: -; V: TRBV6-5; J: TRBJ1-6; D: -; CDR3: CASSRGGELGSPLHF; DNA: TGTGCCAGCAGTCGAGGCGGGGAACTTGGTTCACCCCTCCACTTT
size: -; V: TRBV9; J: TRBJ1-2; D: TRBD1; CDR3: CASSGRGGGTNYGYTF; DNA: TGTGCCAGCAGCGGGCGAGGAGGGGGCACTAACTATGGCTACACCTTC
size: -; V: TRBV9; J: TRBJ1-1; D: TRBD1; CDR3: CASSAPGTGTGMAFF; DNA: TGTGCCAGCAGCGCCCCCGGGACAGGGACAGGGATGGCTTTCTTT
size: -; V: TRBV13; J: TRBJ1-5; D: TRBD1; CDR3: CASSKDRNQPQHF; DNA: TGTGCCAGCAGTAAGGACAGGAATCAGCCCCAGCATTTT
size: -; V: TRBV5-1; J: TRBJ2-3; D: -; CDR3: CASTEQGTDTQYF; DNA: TGCGCCAGCACCGAGCAGGGGACAGATACGCAGTATTTT
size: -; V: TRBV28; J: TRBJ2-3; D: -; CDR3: CASSIRFRQYF; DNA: TGTGCCAGCAGTATTCGGTTTAGGCAGTATTTT
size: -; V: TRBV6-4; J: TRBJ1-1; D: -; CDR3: CASSSWTANTEAFF; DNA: TGTGCCAGCAGTTCCTGGACAGCGAACACTGAAGCTTTCTTT
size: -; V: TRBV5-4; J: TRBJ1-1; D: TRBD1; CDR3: CASSSTGGAEAFF; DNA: TGTGCCAGCAGCTCGACAGGGGGGGCTGAAGCTTTCTTT
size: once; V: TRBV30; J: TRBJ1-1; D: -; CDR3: CAWTHRLNTEAFF; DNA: TGTGCCTGGACGCACAGGCTAAACACTGAAGCTTTCTTT
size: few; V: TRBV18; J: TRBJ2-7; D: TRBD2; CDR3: CASSTTGTRDEQYF; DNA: TGTGCCAGCTCAACAACCGGGACTAGGGACGAGCAGTACTTC
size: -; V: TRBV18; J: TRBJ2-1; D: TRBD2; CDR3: CASSPEVTSGEQFF; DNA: TGTGCCAGCTCACCAGAGGTTACTAGCGGGGAACAGTTCTTC
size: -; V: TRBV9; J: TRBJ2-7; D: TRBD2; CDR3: CASSTGLAGGPGSYEQYF; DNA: TGTGCCAGCAGCACGGGACTAGCGGGAGGGCCAGGTTCCTACGAGCAGTACTTC
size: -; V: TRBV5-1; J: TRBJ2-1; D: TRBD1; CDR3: CASRNRGLPYNEQFF; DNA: TGCGCCAGCAGGAACAGGGGGCTACCCTACAATGAGCAGTTCTTC
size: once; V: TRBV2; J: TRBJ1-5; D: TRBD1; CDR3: CASSAGQGLGPQHF; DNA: TGTGCCAGCAGTGCAGGACAGGGTTTAGGGCCCCAGCATTTT
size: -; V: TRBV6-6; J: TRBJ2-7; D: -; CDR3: CASSPTLEEEQYF; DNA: TGTGCCAGCAGTCCCACCCTCGAGGAGGAGCAGTACTTC
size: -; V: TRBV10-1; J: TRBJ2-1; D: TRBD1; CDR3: CASSEGQGAYNEQFF; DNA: TGCGCCAGCAGTGAGGGACAGGGGGCCTACAATGAGCAGTTCTTC
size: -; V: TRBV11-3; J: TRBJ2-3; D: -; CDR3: CASSSNRADTQYF; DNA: TGTGCCAGCAGCTCCAACAGGGCAGATACGCAGTATTTT
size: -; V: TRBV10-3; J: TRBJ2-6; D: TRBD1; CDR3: CAIRQRGTGSGGANVLTF; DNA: TGTGCCATCAGACAGAGAGGGACAGGGTCTGGTGGGGCCAACGTCCTGACTTTC
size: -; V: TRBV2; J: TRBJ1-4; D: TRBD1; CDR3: CASSRTGWRKLFF; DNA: TGTGCCAGCAGTAGGACAGGGTGGCGAAAACTGTTTTTT
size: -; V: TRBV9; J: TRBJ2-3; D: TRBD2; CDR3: CASSLGRGGGAPDTQYF; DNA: TGTGCCAGCAGCTTGGGACGGGGCGGGGGGGCCCCAGATACGCAGTATTTT
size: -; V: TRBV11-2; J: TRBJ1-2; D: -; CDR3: CASSHGGGNNYGYTF; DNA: TGTGCCAGCAGCCATGGGGGGGGAAATAACTATGGCTACACCTTC